Below are 9 T cell receptor beta chains sequenced from a single sample in a study of shared clonotypes between healthy human individuals. Clones were read by immunoSEQ multiplex PCR, and TCRdb kept only the in-frame ones, dropping some. The table lists approximately 1.4 million clones, around 98% of them singletons, with around 0.47% in the top ten. Sequencing was carried out using naive CD4+ T cells sorted from blood. The subset denotes: CD45RA+ positively selected. These receptors came from a man aged 25 to 40 in good health.

CDR3 region: CASSLGGQGTDTQYF. CDR3 nucleotides: TGTGCCAGCAGCTTGGGGGGACAGGGCACAGATACGCAGTATTTT. The chain employs TRBV11-1 and TRBJ2-3; 8 bases match TRBD1. The germline V gene encodes CDR1 SGHAT and CDR2 FQDESV (reference sequence). This CDR3 spans 15 amino acids. V was clipped by 3 bases and J by 1 base; unmatched bases: 3.

The chain recombines TRBV28 with TRBJ2-7, with D uncertain. The CDR3 sequence is 13 residues long. Germline CDR1 MDHEN, CDR2 SYDVKM. The V and J ends lost 3 bases and 2 bases respectively, with 8 bases between them. Here the CDR3 reads CASSFFVAYEQYF. In DNA, the CDR3 is TGTGCCAGCAGTTTTTTCGTTGCCTACGAGCAGTACTTC.

The chain recombines TRBV28 with TRBJ2-3, with D perhaps matching TRBD2 (6 bases). This CDR3 is built from 17 residues. The germline V and J ends were trimmed by 2 bases and 4 bases, with 19 bases remaining between them. Germline assignment: CDR1 MDHEN and CDR2 SYDVKM. Here the CDR3 reads CASSLRSSAGTADTQYF. CDR3 nucleotides: TGTGCCAGCAGTTTAAGGTCCAGTGCGGGGACCGCAGATACGCAGTATTTT. The variable domain in full, with the rest retrieved from reference TRBV28 and TRBJ2-3, is DVKVTQSSRYLVKRTGEKVFLECVQDMDHENMFWYRQDPGLGLRLIYFSYDVKMKEKGDIPEGYSVSREKKERFSLILESASTNQTSMYLCASSLRSSAGTADTQYFGPGTRLTVL.

This clone occurred once. CDR3 sequence reads: CASGTGSSYEQYF. The CDR3 DNA follows: TGTGCCAGTGGGACGGGAAGCTCCTACGAGCAGTACTTC. The chain employs TRBV19 and TRBJ2-7; D possibly matches TRBD1 or TRBD2 (5 bases each). Germline CDR1 LNHDA, CDR2 SQIVND (reference sequence). The CDR3 loop spans 13 amino acids. V was shortened by 8 bases and J by 0 bases, with 11 bases between the two germline ends.

This sequence joins TRBV5-1 and TRBJ1-4; D call uncertain. CDR3 length equals 12 residues. V dropped 4 bases and J dropped 8 bases, with 9 bases sitting between them. Per germline, CDR1 SGHRS and CDR2 YFSETQ. The CDR3 protein is CASSITAEKLFF. In DNA form, the CDR3 reads TGCGCCAGCAGCATAACAGCCGAAAAACTGTTTTTT.

This chain links TRBV29-1 with TRBJ2-3; the match to TRBD2 covers 10 bases. The CDR3 has 16 amino acids. The junction had 10 bases not matched to a gene; V was cut back by 7 bases and J by 0 bases. From germline, CDR1 is SQVTM and CDR2 ANQGSEA. The CDR3 bases are TGCAGCGCCCAAGGCTGGACTAGCGGAAGCACAGATACGCAGTATTTT. Amino acids: CSAQGWTSGSTDTQYF.

This sequence joins TRBV5-1 and TRBJ2-2; D is uncertain. The germline V and J ends were trimmed by 2 bases and 4 bases, with 9 bases remaining between them. Germline CDR1 and CDR2: SGHRS and YFSETQ. The CDR3 spans 14 residues. The CDR3: CASSLSSGTGELFF. The CDR3 DNA reads as TGCGCCAGCAGCTTATCCTCAGGCACCGGGGAGCTGTTTTTT.

The rearrangement links TRBV6-1 to TRBJ1-1; the match to TRBD1 covers 11 bases. The CDR3 has 13 residues. Unmatched junction bases numbered 7, after V lost 11 bases and J lost 5 bases. CDR1 and CDR2 (germline): MNHNS, SASEGT. CDR3 DNA: TGTGCCGTACGGGACAGGGGGACGACTGAAGCTTTCTTT. Translation: CAVRDRGTTEAFF.

The chain employs TRBV4-1 and TRBJ1-1; tentative D call: TRBD1 (5 bases). CDR1 is MGHRA, CDR2 YSYEKL, per germline. Trimming shortened V by 5 bases and J by 0 bases, and 7 bases separated the two germline ends. This CDR3 has 13 residues. The CDR3 spells CASSRQMNTEAFF. The CDR3 DNA follows: TGCGCCAGCAGCAGACAGATGAACACTGAAGCTTTCTTT.